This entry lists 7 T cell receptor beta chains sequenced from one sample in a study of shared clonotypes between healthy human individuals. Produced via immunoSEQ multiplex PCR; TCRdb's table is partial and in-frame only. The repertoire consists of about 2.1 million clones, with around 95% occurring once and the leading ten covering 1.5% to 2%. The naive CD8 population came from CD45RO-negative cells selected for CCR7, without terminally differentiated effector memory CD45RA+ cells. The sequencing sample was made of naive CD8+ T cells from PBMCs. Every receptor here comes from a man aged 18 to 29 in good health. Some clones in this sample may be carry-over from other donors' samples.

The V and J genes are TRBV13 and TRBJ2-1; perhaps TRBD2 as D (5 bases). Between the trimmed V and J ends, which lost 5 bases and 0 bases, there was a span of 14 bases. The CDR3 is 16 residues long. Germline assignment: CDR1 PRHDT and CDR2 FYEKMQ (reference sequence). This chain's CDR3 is CASSVRAESSYNEQFF. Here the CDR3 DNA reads TGTGCCAGCAGCGTAAGAGCGGAAAGCTCCTACAATGAGCAGTTCTTC.

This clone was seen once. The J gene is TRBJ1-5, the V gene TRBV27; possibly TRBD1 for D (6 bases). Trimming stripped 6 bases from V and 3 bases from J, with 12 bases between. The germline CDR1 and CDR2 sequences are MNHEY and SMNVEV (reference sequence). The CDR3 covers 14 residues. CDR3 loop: CASRMTGYNQPQHF. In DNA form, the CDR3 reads TGTGCCAGCAGAATGACAGGATACAATCAGCCCCAGCATTTT.

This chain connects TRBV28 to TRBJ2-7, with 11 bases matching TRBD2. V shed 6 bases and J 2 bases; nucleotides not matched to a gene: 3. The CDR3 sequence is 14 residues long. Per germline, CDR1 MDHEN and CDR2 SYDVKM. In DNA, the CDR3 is TGTGCCAGCAGCGGGACTAGCGGAGCCTACGAGCAGTACTTC. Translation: CASSGTSGAYEQYF.

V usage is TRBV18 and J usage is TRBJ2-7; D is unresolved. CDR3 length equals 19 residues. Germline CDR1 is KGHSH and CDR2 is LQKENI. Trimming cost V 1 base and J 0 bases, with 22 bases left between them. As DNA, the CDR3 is TGTGCCAGCTCACCACGAATCAGTCAATTCTTACGAATCTCCTACGAGCAGTACTTC. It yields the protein CASSPRISQFLRISYEQYF. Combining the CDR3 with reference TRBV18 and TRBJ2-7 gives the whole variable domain NAGVMQNPRHLVRRRGQEARLRCSPMKGHSHVYWYRQLPEEGLKFMVYLQKENIIDESGMPKERFSAEFPKEGPSILRIQQVVRGDSAAYFCASSPRISQFLRISYEQYFGPGTRLTVT.

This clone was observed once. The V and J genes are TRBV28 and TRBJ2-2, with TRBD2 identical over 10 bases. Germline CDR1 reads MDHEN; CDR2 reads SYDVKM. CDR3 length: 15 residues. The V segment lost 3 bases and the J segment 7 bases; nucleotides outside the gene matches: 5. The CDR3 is CASSFRLAGVGELFF. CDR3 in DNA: TGTGCCAGCAGTTTTCGGCTAGCGGGAGTCGGGGAGCTGTTTTTT.

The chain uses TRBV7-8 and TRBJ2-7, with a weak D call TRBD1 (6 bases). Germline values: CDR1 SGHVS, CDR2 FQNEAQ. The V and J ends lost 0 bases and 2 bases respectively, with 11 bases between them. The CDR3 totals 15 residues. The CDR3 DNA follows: TGTGCCAGCAGCTTAGCGCCCAGGACAGCCTACGAGCAGTACTTC. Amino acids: CASSLAPRTAYEQYF.

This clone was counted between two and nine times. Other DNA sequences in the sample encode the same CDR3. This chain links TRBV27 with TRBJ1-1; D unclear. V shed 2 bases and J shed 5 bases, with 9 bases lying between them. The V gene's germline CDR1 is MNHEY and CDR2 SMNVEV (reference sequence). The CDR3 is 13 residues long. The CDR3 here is CASSLGRGTEAFF. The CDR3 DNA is TGTGCCAGCAGTTTAGGGCGCGGGACTGAAGCTTTCTTT.